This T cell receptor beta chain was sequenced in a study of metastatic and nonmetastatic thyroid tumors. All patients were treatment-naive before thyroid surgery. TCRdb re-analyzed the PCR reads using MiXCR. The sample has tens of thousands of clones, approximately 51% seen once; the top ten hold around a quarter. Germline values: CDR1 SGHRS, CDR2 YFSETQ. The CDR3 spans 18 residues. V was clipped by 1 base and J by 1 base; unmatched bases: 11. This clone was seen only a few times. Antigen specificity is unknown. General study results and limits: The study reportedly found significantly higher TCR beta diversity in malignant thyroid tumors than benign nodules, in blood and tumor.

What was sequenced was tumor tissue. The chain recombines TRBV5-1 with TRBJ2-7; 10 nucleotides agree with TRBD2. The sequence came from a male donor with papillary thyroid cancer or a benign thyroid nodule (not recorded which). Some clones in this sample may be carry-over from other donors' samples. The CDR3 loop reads CASSLTSGARPSSYEQYF. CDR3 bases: TGCGCCAGCAGCTTGACTAGCGGGGCTCGCCCAAGTTCCTACGAGCAGTACTTC.